This TCR beta chain stems from a study of T cell responses to AZD1222 COVID-19 vaccine (dated by TCRdb to the early 2020s). Regarding the study in general: AZD1222 recipients whose second dose came at about 4 weeks and those whose second dose came at about 12 weeks were combined into one group, since spike-specific TCR depth and breadth did not differ between the two schedules. Trial participants were enrolled into age subgroups of 18-55, 56-69 and 70-plus years, which contained roughly 150, 30 and 60 TCR-sequenced participants, respectively. TCR sequencing covered over 230 trial participants: roughly 200 given two doses of AZD1222 and about 26 given two doses of MenACWY control vaccine. The investigation overall reported the following: No day 14 peak-response samples were available, so repertoires were characterized only after the peak T cell response. In the small 56-69-year group, the increase in depth fell short of significance, most likely because of low power. A significant rise in spike-specific TCR breadth and depth was observed after two AZD1222 doses relative to day 0 and relative to MenACWY recipients. The whole spike protein was spanned by vaccine-associated CD4 TCRs, and dominant responses were seen in regions 160-218 and 743-854. Participants were mostly white British and included more females than males, and it was suggested by the authors that clonal diversity may have been underestimated. Conclusions about previously exposed vaccinees are limited, since just five or six AZD1222 recipients were seropositive for SARS-CoV-2 at baseline. Nearly half of unique spike-specific TCRs reportedly recognized epitopes outside regions mutated in the B.1.351 and B.1.1.7 variants.

In the paper's terms, the time point label means: baseline before first vaccination. Vaccinee samples came from UK trials COV001 and COV002, including a single-blind randomized controlled phase 2/3 trial of AZD1222 (ChAdOx1 nCoV-19) in healthy adults. Trial participant PBMC samples were collected at day 0 and day 28 after the second dose for TCRbeta chain sequencing. V loses 6 bases at its end and J loses 3 bases; junction bases beyond the gene matches: 4. Taken from cysteine to phenylalanine, the CDR3 has 14 residues. Only CDR3 DNA is held: 42 bases, read in frame from base 1. Looking up the germline V gene yields CDR1 ENHRY and CDR2 SYGVKD. Remarks on this clone: Its antigen has not been determined. Base qualities were left out, and no much larger clone turns up one base away.

The CDR3 regions of human TCRbeta chains were subjected to immunosequencing. The study's own analysis went as follows. Repertoire TCRs were matched against a reference library of SARS-CoV-2-specific TCRs generated with the MIRA antigen-specificity platform. Breadth was defined as the fraction of unique TCRs that were SARS-CoV-2-associated, and depth was defined as the fraction of total T cells that were SARS-CoV-2-associated. Using the MIRA data, each spike-specific TCR was assigned both to the spike region to which the TCR was reactive and to a CD4 or CD8 class. Log10-transformed breadth and depth values were compared by one-way ANOVA with Sidak's multiple comparisons tests. TCRdb obtained this table from immuneACCESS and retained in-frame rearrangements with V and J assigned. These tables miss some clones; where compared with another copy, unresolved V genes account for less than half of the shortfall, and the remainder is unexplained. Clone size and the V and J calls come from that table; the DNA yielded D and trimming. Within this sample are 150,000 to 200,000 clones, with just under 95% of them counted one time only. Around 1.3% of the sample lies in the top ten.

This chain is built from TRBV10-3 and TRBJ2-1; 8 central nucleotides agree with TRBD1. The specimen was peripheral blood, collected on day 0 of AZD1222 vaccination. The source of this sequence is an adult in good health. The CDR3 region reads CAIRVDRDYNEQFF. The nucleotides read TGTGCCATCAGAGTGGACAGGGACTACAATGAGCAGTTCTTC.